This T cell receptor beta chain was obtained from a study of shared clonotypes between healthy human individuals. Study results and limitations: Shared clonotypes: about 5% naive CD4, around 3.5% naive CD8, 2% to 2.5% memory CD4, about 0.41% memory CD8. Larger estimated richness was generally seen in naive subsets than in memory subsets.

This CDR3 has 14 residues. Germline V gene sequence: CDR1 MNHNY, CDR2 SVGAGI (reference sequence). Trimming shortened V by 0 bases and J by 0 bases, and 3 bases separated the two germline ends. Note on this clone: No antigen is known for it.

The table came from immunoSEQ multiplex PCR; TCRdb's copy has only in-frame clones and leaves some out. The sample shows about 2 million clones, approximately 95% of them seen only once. Selected positively for CCR7 and CD45RO-negative, naive CD8 cells excluded terminally differentiated effector memory CD45RA+ cells. Sequenced: naive CD8+ T cells sorted from blood. The chain joins TRBV6-6 to TRBJ1-3; D gene unclear. The origin of this receptor is a man in his late teens or twenties in good health. CDR3 in amino acids: CASSYSLSGNTIYF. CDR3 nucleotide sequence: TGTGCCAGCAGTTACTCCCTCTCTGGAAACACCATATATTTT.